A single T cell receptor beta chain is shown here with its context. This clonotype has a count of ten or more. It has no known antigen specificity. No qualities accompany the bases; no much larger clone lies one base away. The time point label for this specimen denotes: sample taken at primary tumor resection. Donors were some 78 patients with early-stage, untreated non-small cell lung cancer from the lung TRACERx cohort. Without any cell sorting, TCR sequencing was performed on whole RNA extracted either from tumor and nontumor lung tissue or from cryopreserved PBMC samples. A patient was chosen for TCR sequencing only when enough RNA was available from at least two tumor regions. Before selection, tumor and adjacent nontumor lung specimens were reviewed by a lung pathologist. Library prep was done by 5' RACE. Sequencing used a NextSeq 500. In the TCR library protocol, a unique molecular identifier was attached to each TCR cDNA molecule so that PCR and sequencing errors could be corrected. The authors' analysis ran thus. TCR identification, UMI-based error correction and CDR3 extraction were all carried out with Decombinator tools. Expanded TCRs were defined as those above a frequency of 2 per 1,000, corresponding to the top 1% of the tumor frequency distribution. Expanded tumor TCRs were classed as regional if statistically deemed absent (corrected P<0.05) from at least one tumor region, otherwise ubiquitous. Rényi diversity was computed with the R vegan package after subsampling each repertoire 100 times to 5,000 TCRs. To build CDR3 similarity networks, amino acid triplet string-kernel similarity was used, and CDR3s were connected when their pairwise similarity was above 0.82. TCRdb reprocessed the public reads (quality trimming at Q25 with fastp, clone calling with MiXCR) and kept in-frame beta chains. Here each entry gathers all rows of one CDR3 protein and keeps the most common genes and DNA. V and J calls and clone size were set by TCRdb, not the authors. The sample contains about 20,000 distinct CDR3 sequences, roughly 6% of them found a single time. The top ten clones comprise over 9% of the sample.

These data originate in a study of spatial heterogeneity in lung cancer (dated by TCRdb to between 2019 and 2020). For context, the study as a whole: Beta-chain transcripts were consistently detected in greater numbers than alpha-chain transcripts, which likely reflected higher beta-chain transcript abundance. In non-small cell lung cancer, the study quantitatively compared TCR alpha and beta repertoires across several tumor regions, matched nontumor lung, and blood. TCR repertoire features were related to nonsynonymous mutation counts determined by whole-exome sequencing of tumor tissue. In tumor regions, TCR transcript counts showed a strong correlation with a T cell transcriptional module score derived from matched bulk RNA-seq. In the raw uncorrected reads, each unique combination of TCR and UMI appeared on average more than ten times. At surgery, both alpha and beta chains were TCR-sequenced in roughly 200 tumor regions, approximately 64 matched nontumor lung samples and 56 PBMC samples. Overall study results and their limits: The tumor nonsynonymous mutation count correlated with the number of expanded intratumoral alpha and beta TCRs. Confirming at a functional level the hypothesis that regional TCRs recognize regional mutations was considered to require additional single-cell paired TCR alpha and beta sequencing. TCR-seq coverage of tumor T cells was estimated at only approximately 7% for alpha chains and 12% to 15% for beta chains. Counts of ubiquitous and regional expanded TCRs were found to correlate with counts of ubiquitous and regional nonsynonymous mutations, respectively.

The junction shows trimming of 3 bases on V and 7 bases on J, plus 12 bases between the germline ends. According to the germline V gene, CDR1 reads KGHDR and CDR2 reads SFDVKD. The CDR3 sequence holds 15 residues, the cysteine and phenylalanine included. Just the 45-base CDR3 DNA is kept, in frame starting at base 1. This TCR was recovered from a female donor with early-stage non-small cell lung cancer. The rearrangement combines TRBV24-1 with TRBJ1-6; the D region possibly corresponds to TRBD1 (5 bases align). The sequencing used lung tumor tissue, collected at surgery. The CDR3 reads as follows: CATSDRDVRNSPLHF. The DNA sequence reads TGTGCCACCAGTGATCGGGACGTCCGGAATTCACCCCTCCACTTT.